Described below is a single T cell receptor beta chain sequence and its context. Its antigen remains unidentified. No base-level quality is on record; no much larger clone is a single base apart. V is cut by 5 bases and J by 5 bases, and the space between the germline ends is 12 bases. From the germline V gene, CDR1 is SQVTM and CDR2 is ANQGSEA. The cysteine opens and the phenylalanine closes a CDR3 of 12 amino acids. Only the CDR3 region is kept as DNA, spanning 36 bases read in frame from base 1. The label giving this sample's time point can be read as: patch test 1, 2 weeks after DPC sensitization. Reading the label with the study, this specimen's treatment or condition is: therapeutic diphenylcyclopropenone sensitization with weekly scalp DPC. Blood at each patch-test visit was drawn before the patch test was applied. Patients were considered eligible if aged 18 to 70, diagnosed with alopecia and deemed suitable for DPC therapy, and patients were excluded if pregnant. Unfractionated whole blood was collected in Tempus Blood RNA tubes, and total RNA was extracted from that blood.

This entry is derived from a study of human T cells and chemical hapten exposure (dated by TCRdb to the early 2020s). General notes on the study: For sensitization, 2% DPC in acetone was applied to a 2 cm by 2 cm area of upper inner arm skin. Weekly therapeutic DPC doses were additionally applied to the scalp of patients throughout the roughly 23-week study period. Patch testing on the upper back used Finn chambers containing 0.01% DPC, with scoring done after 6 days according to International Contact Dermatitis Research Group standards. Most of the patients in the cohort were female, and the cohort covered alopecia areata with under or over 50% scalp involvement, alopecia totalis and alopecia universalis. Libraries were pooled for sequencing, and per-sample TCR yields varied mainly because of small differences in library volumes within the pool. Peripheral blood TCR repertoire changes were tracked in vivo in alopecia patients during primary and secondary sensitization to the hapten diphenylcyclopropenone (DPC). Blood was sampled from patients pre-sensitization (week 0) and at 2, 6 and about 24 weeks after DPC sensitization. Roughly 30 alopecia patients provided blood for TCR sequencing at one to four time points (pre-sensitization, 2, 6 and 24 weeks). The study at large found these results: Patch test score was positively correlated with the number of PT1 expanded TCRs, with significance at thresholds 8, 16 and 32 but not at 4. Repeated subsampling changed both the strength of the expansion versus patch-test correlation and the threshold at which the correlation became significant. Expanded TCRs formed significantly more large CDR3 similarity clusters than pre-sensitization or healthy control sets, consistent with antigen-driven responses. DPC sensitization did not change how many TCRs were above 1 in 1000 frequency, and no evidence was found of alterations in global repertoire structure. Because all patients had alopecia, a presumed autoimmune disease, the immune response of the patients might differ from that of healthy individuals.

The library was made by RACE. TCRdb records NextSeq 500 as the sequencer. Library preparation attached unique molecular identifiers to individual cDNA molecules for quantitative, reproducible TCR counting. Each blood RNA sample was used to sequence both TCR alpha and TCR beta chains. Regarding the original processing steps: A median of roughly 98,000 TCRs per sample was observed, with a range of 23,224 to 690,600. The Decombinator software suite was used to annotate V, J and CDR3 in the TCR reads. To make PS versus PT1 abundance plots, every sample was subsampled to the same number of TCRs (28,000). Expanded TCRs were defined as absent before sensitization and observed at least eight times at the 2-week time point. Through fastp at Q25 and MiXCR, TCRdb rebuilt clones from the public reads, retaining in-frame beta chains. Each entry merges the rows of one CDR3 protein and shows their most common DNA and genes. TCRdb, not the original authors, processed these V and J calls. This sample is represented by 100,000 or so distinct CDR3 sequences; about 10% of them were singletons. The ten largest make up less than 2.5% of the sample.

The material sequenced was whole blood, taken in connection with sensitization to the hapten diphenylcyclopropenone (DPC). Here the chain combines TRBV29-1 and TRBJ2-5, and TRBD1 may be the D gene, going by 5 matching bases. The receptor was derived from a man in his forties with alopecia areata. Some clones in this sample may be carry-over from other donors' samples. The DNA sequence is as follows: TGCAGCGTTTTAGACCCAGGGGAGACCCAGTACTTC. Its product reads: CSVLDPGETQYF.